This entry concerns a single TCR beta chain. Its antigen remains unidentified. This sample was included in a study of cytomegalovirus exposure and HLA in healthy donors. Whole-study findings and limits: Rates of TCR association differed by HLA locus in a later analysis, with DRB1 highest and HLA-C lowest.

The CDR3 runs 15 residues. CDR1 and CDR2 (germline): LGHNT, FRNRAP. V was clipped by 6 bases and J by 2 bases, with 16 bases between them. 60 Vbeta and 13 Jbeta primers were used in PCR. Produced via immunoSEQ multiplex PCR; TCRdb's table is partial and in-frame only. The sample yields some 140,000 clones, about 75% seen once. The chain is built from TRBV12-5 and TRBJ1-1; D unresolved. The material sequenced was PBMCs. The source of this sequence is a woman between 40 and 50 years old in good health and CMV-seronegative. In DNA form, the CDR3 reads TGTGCTAGTGGCTACCGGACGGGGTTTAACACTGAAGCTTTCTTT. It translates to CASGYRTGFNTEAFF.